Shown below are 26 T cell receptor beta chains from a single sample sequenced in a study of cytomegalovirus exposure and HLA in healthy donors. The PCR made use of 60 Vbeta and 13 Jbeta primers. This table comes from immunoSEQ multiplex PCR, and its TCRdb copy is limited to in-frame clones, with some not included. Of roughly 100,000 clones in the sample, approximately 76% were seen once. What was sequenced was PBMCs. These receptors originate from a middle-aged man in good health and CMV-seropositive.

The chain joins TRBV5-4 to TRBJ2-3; 10 nucleotides line up with TRBD2. V shed 0 bases, J shed 6 bases, and the junction held 1 base outside the gene matches. The CDR3 is 14 residues long. Germline values: CDR1 SGHNT, CDR2 YYREEE (reference sequence). CDR3: CASSLASGSDTQYF. The CDR3 coding sequence is TGTGCCAGCAGCTTGGCTAGCGGGAGTGATACGCAGTATTTT.

The chain has TRBV7-9 and TRBJ2-1; the D gene is possibly TRBD1 (5 bases). The CDR3 sequence is 12 residues long. Germline CDR1 and CDR2: SEHNR and FQNEAQ (reference sequence). V was trimmed by 5 bases and J by 9 bases, leaving 11 bases between them. The CDR3 DNA reads TGTGCCAGCAGCGTTATTAGGGGTGAGCAGTTCTTC. Its translation is CASSVIRGEQFF.

The CDR3 reads CASSLLGAGNQPQHF. CDR3 in DNA: TGTGCCAGCAGCTTGCTAGGGGCAGGCAATCAGCCCCAGCATTTT. The gene calls are TRBV5-5 and TRBJ1-5; D is possibly TRBD1 (5 bases). This CDR3 spans 15 amino acids. The germline CDR1 and CDR2 sequences are SGHKS and YYEKEE (reference sequence). Trimming left V 1 base short and J 2 bases short, with 10 bases between.

As for this clone: One end of the junction varies from germline; a read error may be responsible. V is TRBV7-7 and J is TRBJ2-5; D possibly corresponds to TRBD2 (6 bases). Germline assignment: CDR1 SSHAT and CDR2 FNYEAQ (reference sequence). The CDR3 length is 14 residues. The CDR3 is CASSASGLKETQYF. The CDR3 nucleotides read TGTGCTAGCAGCGCAAGCGGGTTAAAAGAGACCCAGTACTTC.

V usage is TRBV5-6 and J usage is TRBJ2-5; 14 bases fit TRBD2. The CDR3 totals 16 residues. V shed 4 bases and J 3 bases; nucleotides not matched to a gene: 5. Per germline, CDR1 SGHDT and CDR2 YYEEEE. DNA for the CDR3: TGTGCCAGCAGCCCACCGGGACTAGCGGGGGAAGAGACCCAGTACTTC. The encoded protein is CASSPPGLAGEETQYF. Supplemented by reference TRBV5-6 and TRBJ2-5, the full variable domain reads DAGVTQSPTHLIKTRGQQVTLRCSPKSGHDTVSWYQQALGQGPQFIFQYYEEEERQRGNFPDRFSGHQFPNYSSELNVNALLLGDSALYLCASSPPGLAGEETQYFGPGTRLLVL.

This CDR3 is CSGQLGETQYF. CDR3 nucleotide sequence: TGCAGCGGACAGTTGGGCGAGACCCAGTACTTC. This chain connects TRBV29-1 to TRBJ2-5; maybe TRBD1 (5 bases). CDR1 is SQVTM and CDR2 is ANQGSEA in the germline V gene. V dropped 7 bases and J dropped 5 bases, with 11 bases sitting between them. There are 11 residues in the CDR3.

The CDR3 here is CASSYGADTEAFF. As DNA, the CDR3 is TGTGCCAGCAGTTATGGGGCGGACACTGAAGCTTTCTTT. V and J are TRBV6-5 and TRBJ1-1; D possibly corresponds to TRBD1 (5 bases). V gave up 3 bases and J gave up 3 bases, with 8 bases separating them. The length of the CDR3 is 13 residues. Germline values: CDR1 MNHEY, CDR2 SVGAGI.

This chain joins TRBV27 and TRBJ2-3, with TRBD2 identical over 14 bases. Germline loops: CDR1 MNHEY, CDR2 SMNVEV (reference sequence). Trimming removed 8 bases from V and 2 bases from J; junction bases left unmatched: 3. CDR3 length: 15 amino acids. The CDR3 region is CASRGLAGDTDTQYF. CDR3 bases: TGTGCCAGCCGGGGACTAGCGGGAGACACAGATACGCAGTATTTT.

The gene calls are TRBV6-1 and TRBJ2-2; the D is unclear. CDR1 is MNHNS, CDR2 SASEGT, per germline. This CDR3 spans 14 amino acids. Trimming pared 6 bases from V and 5 bases from J, leaving 13 bases between. The CDR3 sequence is CASRGEIWTGELFF. CDR3 nucleotides: TGTGCCAGCAGGGGCGAAATCTGGACCGGGGAGCTGTTTTTT.

The chain couples TRBV5-8 to TRBJ1-6, with D hard to call. V gave up 0 bases and J gave up 6 bases, with 10 bases separating them. Germline V gives CDR1 SGHTS, CDR2 YDEGEE. This CDR3 region has 15 residues. CDR3 nucleotides: TGTGCCAGCAGCTTGGAAGCGGGCCCTAATTCACCCCTCCACTTT. Amino acids: CASSLEAGPNSPLHF. Combining the CDR3 with reference TRBV5-8 and TRBJ1-6 gives the whole variable domain EAGVTQSPTHLIKTRGQQATLRCSPISGHTSVYWYQQALGLGLQFLLWYDEGEERNRGNFPPRFSGRQFPNYSSELNVNALELEDSALYLCASSLEAGPNSPLHFGNGTRLTVT.

The chain has TRBV5-1 and TRBJ2-7, with 7 bases fitting TRBD1. Germline values: CDR1 SGHRS, CDR2 YFSETQ. Trimming cost V 1 base and J 0 bases; bases outside gene matches: 16. This CDR3 contains 19 residues. CDR3 loop: CASSLPPAGTVRSSYEQYF. The CDR3 region has the DNA TGCGCCAGCAGCTTGCCCCCAGCAGGGACAGTCAGGAGCTCCTACGAGCAGTACTTC.

The J gene is TRBJ2-2, the V gene TRBV9; the D gene is possibly TRBD2 (6 bases). Germline V gene sequence: CDR1 SGDLS, CDR2 YYNGEE. The CDR3 length is 15 residues. V lost 5 bases and J lost 3, with 14 bases in between. The CDR3 region is CASSLAGTYTGELFF. CDR3 DNA sequence: TGTGCCAGCAGTTTGGCGGGAACGTACACCGGGGAGCTGTTTTTT.

This clone turned up a few times. The chain employs TRBV4-1 and TRBJ2-3; 10 bases are a match to TRBD2. Unmatched junction bases numbered 4, after V lost 4 bases and J lost 0 bases. Germline CDR1 reads MGHRA; CDR2 reads YSYEKL. The CDR3 length is 16 residues. The CDR3 here is CASSLGLASSTDTQYF. The DNA for the CDR3 is TGCGCCAGCAGCCTGGGACTAGCGTCTAGCACAGATACGCAGTATTTT.

The chain uses TRBV7-6 and TRBJ2-3; TRBD1 is a possible D gene (5 bases). This CDR3 is built from 12 residues. Trimming took 5 bases from V and 6 from J, leaving 9 bases between them. Germline-derived CDR1 and CDR2 are SGHVS and FNYEAQ. CDR3 in DNA: TGTGCCAGCAGCCCGTCAGGGGATACGCAGTATTTT. Protein product: CASSPSGDTQYF.

Only a few counts were recorded for this clone. V and J are TRBV18 and TRBJ1-1, with 9 nucleotides matching TRBD1. The junction had 4 bases not matched to a gene; V was cut back by 3 bases and J by 2 bases. CDR1 KGHSH and CDR2 LQKENI come from the germline V gene. CDR3 length: 15 residues. The chain's CDR3 is CASSPRTGANTEAFF. CDR3 nucleotide sequence: TGTGCCAGCTCACCCCGGACAGGGGCCAACACTGAAGCTTTCTTT.

The chain carries TRBV5-4 and TRBJ2-7; TRBD2 agrees at 9 bases. Germline V gene lookup returns CDR1 SGHNT and CDR2 YYREEE (reference sequence). The CDR3 is made up of 15 amino acids. Germline trimming cut 1 base from V and 4 bases from J; bases unmatched to any gene: 6. CDR3 loop: CASSLHAGGDYEQYF. The CDR3 bases are TGTGCCAGCAGCTTGCATGCGGGGGGGGATTACGAGCAGTACTTC.

The rearrangement joins TRBV2 to TRBJ1-1; D unclear. V lost 2 bases, J lost 10 bases, and 14 bases lay in between. The germline V gene encodes CDR1 SNHLY and CDR2 FYNNEI. This CDR3 contains 13 residues. CDR3 protein: CASSEIPRGLAFF. For the CDR3, the DNA is TGTGCCAGCAGTGAAATCCCGAGAGGGTTAGCTTTCTTT. Variable domain in full (rest from reference TRBV2 and TRBJ1-1): EPEVTQTPSHQVTQMGQEVILRCVPISNHLYFYWYRQILGQKVEFLVSFYNNEISEKSEIFDDQFSVERPDGSNFTLKIRSTKLEDSAMYFCASSEIPRGLAFFGQGTRLTVV.

Turning to this clone: Other DNA variants within this sample encode the same CDR3. The chain couples TRBV18 to TRBJ2-2; 7 bases are shared with TRBD1. This CDR3 region has 16 residues. After removal of 2 bases from V and 2 bases from J, the junction contained 5 bases not matched to a gene. Germline CDR1 and CDR2: KGHSH and LQKENI. The CDR3 protein is CASSPRGGGNTGELFF. CDR3 bases: TGTGCCAGCTCACCAAGAGGGGGCGGAAACACCGGGGAGCTGTTTTTT.

This rearrangement joins TRBV5-4 to TRBJ2-1; TRBD2 matches at 15 bases. Germline assignment: CDR1 SGHNT and CDR2 YYREEE (reference sequence). The V gene end was trimmed by 3 bases and the J gene end by 2 bases; junction bases not matched to a gene: 3. The CDR3 has 17 amino acids. CDR3 region: CASSSRTSGRAYNEQFF. The CDR3 DNA is TGTGCCAGCAGCTCCCGGACTAGCGGGAGGGCCTACAATGAGCAGTTCTTC.

The chain combines TRBV18 with TRBJ1-2; D remains unclear. The V end lost 0 bases, the J end lost 8 bases, and 13 bases lay between the germline ends. The CDR3 is 14 residues long. CDR1 is KGHSH and CDR2 is LQKENI in the germline V gene. CDR3 protein: CASSPPGSLRGYTF. The CDR3 nucleotides read TGTGCCAGCTCACCACCGGGCAGCTTACGCGGCTACACCTTC. Full variable domain (missing parts from reference TRBV18 and TRBJ1-2): NAGVMQNPRHLVRRRGQEARLRCSPMKGHSHVYWYRQLPEEGLKFMVYLQKENIIDESGMPKERFSAEFPKEGPSILRIQQVVRGDSAAYFCASSPPGSLRGYTFGSGTRLTVV.

This clone was seen only once. The chain is built from TRBV7-9 and TRBJ1-6; 9 bases are shared with TRBD1. This CDR3 spans 17 amino acids. V lost 1 base, J lost 1 base, and 2 bases stayed unmatched. CDR1 is SEHNR and CDR2 is FQNEAQ in the germline V gene (reference sequence). The CDR3 DNA is TGTGCCAGCAGCTTAGAGGGACAGGGATCCTATAATTCACCCCTCCACTTT. Translated, it gives CASSLEGQGSYNSPLHF.

The rearrangement uses TRBV28 and TRBJ2-3, with TRBD2 as a possible D gene (6 bases). Germline CDR1 MDHEN, CDR2 SYDVKM. Trimming stripped 7 bases from V and 2 bases from J, with 16 bases between. The CDR3 loop spans 15 amino acids. In nucleotides, the CDR3 is TGTGCCAGCACCCTTATGGGACTCATCACAGATACGCAGTATTTT. Its protein product is CASTLMGLITDTQYF.

J is TRBJ1-6 and V is TRBV9, with 8 nucleotides matching TRBD1. Losses at the gene ends were 3 bases for V and 10 bases for J; bases not matched to a gene: 6. CDR1 and CDR2 (germline): SGDLS, YYNGEE. The CDR3 sequence is 14 residues long. As DNA, the CDR3 is TGTGCCAGCAGCGACGACAGGGGCTTGTCACCCCTCCACTTT. Translated: CASSDDRGLSPLHF.

The gene calls are TRBV9 and TRBJ2-7, with 8 bases that match TRBD2. V dropped 0 bases and J dropped 4; count of bases not matched to a gene: 6. This CDR3 has 15 residues. CDR1 is SGDLS and CDR2 is YYNGEE in the germline V gene. The CDR3 sequence is CASSVDPAGVYEQYF. In DNA form, the CDR3 reads TGTGCCAGCAGCGTAGATCCAGCGGGAGTATACGAGCAGTACTTC.

In this sample, this clone turned up a few times. The chain uses TRBV5-1 and TRBJ1-4; TRBD1 matches 11 bases. The V segment lost 4 bases and the J segment 8 bases; nucleotides outside the gene matches: 7. Germline CDR1 SGHRS, CDR2 YFSETQ. The CDR3 has 15 amino acids. The CDR3 sequence is CASSQGTGGGEKLFF. The CDR3 DNA is TGCGCCAGCAGCCAGGGGACAGGGGGAGGAGAAAAACTGTTTTTT.

J is TRBJ2-2 and V is TRBV27; 9 bases are a match to TRBD1. This CDR3 has 16 amino acids. CDR1 MNHEY and CDR2 SMNVEV come from the germline V gene (reference sequence). V was pared by 4 bases and J by 1 base, with 4 bases of the junction left unmatched. The CDR3 nucleotides are TGTGCCAGCAGTTCCCCGGGACAGGGGAACACCGGGGAGCTGTTTTTT. Translation: CASSSPGQGNTGELFF.